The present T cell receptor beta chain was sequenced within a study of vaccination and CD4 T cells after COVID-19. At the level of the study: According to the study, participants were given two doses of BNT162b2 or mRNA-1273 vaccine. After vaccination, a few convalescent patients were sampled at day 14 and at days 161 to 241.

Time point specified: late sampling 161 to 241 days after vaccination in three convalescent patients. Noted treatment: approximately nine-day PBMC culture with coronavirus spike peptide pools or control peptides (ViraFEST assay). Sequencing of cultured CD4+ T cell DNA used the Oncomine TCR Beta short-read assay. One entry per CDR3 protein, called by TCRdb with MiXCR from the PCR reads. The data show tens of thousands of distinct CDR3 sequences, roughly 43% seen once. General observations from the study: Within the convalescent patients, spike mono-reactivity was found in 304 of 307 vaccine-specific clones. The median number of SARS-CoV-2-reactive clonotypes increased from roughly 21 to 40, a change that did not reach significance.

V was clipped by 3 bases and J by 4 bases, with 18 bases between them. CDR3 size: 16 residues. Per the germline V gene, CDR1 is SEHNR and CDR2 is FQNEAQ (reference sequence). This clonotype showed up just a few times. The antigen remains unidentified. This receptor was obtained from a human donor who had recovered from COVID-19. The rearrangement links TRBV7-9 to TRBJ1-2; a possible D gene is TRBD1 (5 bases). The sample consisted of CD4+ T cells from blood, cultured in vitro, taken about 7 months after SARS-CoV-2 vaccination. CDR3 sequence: CASSFGGHATFYGYTF. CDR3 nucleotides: TGTGCCAGCAGCTTCGGCGGACATGCGACCTTCTATGGCTACACCTTC. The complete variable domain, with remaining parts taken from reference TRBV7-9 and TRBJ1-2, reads DTGVSQNPRHKITKRGQNVTFRCDPISEHNRLYWYRQTLGQGPEFLTYFQNEAQLEKSRLLSDRFSAERPKGSFSTLEIQRTEQGDSAMYLCASSFGGHATFYGYTFGSGTRLTVV.